The next 13 T cell receptor beta chains were all read from a single sample in a study of blood T cell repertoires in COVID-19 (dated by TCRdb to the early 2020s). Preparation of the library involved the immunoSEQ multiplex PCR assay. In its TCRdb copy, this immuneACCESS table keeps in-frame sequences only and misses some clones. Where compared with another copy, unresolved V genes explain less than half of these, and the others have no known cause. Within this sample are about 47,000 clones, with 87% of them counted one time only. The ten top clones hold 15% of the sample. The sample taken for sequencing was peripheral blood. The receptors were sampled from a man aged 60-69 years with active COVID-19.

This chain links TRBV7-2 with TRBJ2-2; TRBD1 matches 7 bases. With V trimmed by 3 bases and J by 5 bases, 3 bases remained unmatched. CDR1 and CDR2 from the germline V gene are SGHTA and FQGNSA. The CDR3 has 14 residues. DNA for the CDR3: TGTGCCAGCAGCTTCAACAGGGGTACCGGGGAGCTGTTTTTT. This gives the protein CASSFNRGTGELFF.

The rearrangement uses TRBV5-1 and TRBJ2-7; TRBD2 agrees at 7 bases. The CDR3 consists of 16 residues. The V gene end was trimmed by 0 bases and the J gene end by 1 base; junction bases not matched to a gene: 7. Germline V gene lookup returns CDR1 SGHRS and CDR2 YFSETQ. This chain's CDR3 is CASSLAAGEGSYEQYF. The CDR3 coding sequence is TGCGCCAGCAGCTTGGCCGCCGGGGAGGGGTCCTACGAGCAGTACTTC.

The J gene is TRBJ2-5, the V gene TRBV5-1; 10 bases are a match to TRBD2. The CDR3 runs to 16 residues. With 4 bases clipped from V and 2 bases from J, the junction kept 8 bases outside the gene matches. Germline lookup yields CDR1 SGHRS and CDR2 YFSETQ. For the CDR3, the DNA is TGCGCCAGCAGCGACAGCTCACTAGCGGGGCAAGAGACCCAGTACTTC. Translated, it gives CASSDSSLAGQETQYF.

The V call is TRBV29-1, the J call TRBJ1-1; D possibly corresponds to TRBD1 (6 bases). Trimming cost V 4 bases and J 5 bases, with 17 bases left between them. The V gene's germline CDR1 is SQVTM and CDR2 ANQGSEA. The CDR3 is made up of 14 amino acids. The CDR3, as DNA: TGCAGCGTTGTGCCCCAGGGGCGCGGAACTGAAGCTTTCTTT. Amino acids: CSVVPQGRGTEAFF. Looking up the rest from reference TRBV29-1 and TRBJ1-1 gives the full variable domain: SAVISQKPSRDICQRGTSLTIQCQVDSQVTMMFWYRQQPGQSLTLIATANQGSEATYESGFVIDKFPISRPNLTFSTLTVSNMSPEDSSIYLCSVVPQGRGTEAFFGQGTRLTVV.

The chain uses TRBV5-1 and TRBJ1-1, with 7 nucleotides matching TRBD1. In germline, CDR1 is SGHRS, CDR2 YFSETQ. Germline trimming cut 0 bases from V and 5 bases from J; bases unmatched to any gene: 10. The CDR3 is 16 residues long. The CDR3 coding sequence is TGCGCCAGCAGCTTGGCCCCGGGACAGAGAGGGACTGAAGCTTTCTTT. This encodes CASSLAPGQRGTEAFF.

The chain has TRBV24-1 and TRBJ2-3, with 9 bases fitting TRBD1. Trimming took 4 bases from V and 6 from J; bases not matched to a gene: 7. CDR3 size: 15 residues. Germline assignment: CDR1 KGHDR and CDR2 SFDVKD. The DNA for the CDR3 is TGTGCCACCAGTGACCGGACAGGGGAATGGGATACGCAGTATTTT. Translation: CATSDRTGEWDTQYF.

The chain links TRBV6-5 to TRBJ2-3, with D possibly being TRBD1 (5 bases). Germline values: CDR1 MNHEY, CDR2 SVGAGI. V was pared by 7 bases and J by 0 bases, with 8 bases between. The CDR3 extends over 13 amino acids. Here the CDR3 reads CASTAGSTDTQYF. The CDR3, as DNA: TGTGCCAGCACAGCAGGGAGCACAGATACGCAGTATTTT.

The chain is built from TRBV7-8 and TRBJ2-7; 10 positions agree with TRBD2. The ends lost 3 bases at V and 6 bases at J; junction bases unmatched: 2. CDR1 SGHVS and CDR2 FQNEAQ come from the germline V gene. This CDR3 region has 13 residues. For the CDR3, the DNA is TGTGCCAGCAGCTTGGAGCGGGAGGGCGAGCAGTACTTC. Translating it yields CASSLEREGEQYF.

V is TRBV4-1 and J is TRBJ1-5; 7 nucleotides align to TRBD1. This CDR3 has 13 amino acids. CDR1 and CDR2 (germline): MGHRA, YSYEKL. The ends lost 3 bases at V and 12 bases at J; junction bases unmatched: 8. CDR3 sequence: CASSQGSTGLQHF. CDR3 nucleotide sequence: TGCGCCAGCAGCCAGGGGTCGACAGGGCTCCAGCATTTT.

The chain employs TRBV19 and TRBJ2-5, with 14 bases identical to TRBD2. Germline lookup yields CDR1 LNHDA and CDR2 SQIVND (reference sequence). The V gene end was trimmed by 5 bases and the J gene end by 5 bases; junction bases not matched to a gene: 7. The CDR3 consists of 16 residues. The chain's CDR3 is CASSQTSGGAWETQYF. The DNA for the CDR3 is TGTGCCAGTAGTCAGACTAGCGGGGGGGCCTGGGAGACCCAGTACTTC.

The rearrangement links TRBV5-6 to TRBJ2-2; 11 positions match TRBD1. The V and J ends lost 0 bases and 6 bases, in that order; junction bases with no gene match: 1. This CDR3 has 15 residues. Germline CDR1 SGHDT, CDR2 YYEEEE. CDR3 region: CASSLGTGGPGELFF. CDR3 DNA: TGTGCCAGCAGCTTGGGGACAGGGGGCCCCGGGGAGCTGTTTTTT.

This clone was seen a single time. This chain uses TRBV24-1 with TRBJ2-1; 8 bases match TRBD2. There are 16 residues in the CDR3. The germline V gene has CDR1 KGHDR and CDR2 SFDVKD. Losses at the gene ends were 5 bases for V and 6 bases for J; bases not matched to a gene: 11. CDR3 in amino acids: CATSAPETGGGNEQFF. DNA of the CDR3: TGTGCCACCAGTGCCCCCGAGACGGGAGGGGGCAATGAGCAGTTCTTC.

This sequence joins TRBV7-2 and TRBJ1-2; maybe TRBD1 (5 bases). The germline V gene encodes CDR1 SGHTA and CDR2 FQGNSA. The CDR3 has 14 residues. V gave up 2 bases and J gave up 4 bases, with 11 bases separating them. This chain's CDR3 is CASSLMTQAYGYTF. In nucleotides, the CDR3 is TGTGCCAGCAGCTTAATGACACAGGCCTATGGCTACACCTTC. Complete variable domain (other parts from reference TRBV7-2 and TRBJ1-2): GAGVSQSPSNKVTEKGKDVELRCDPISGHTALYWYRQSLGQGLEFLIYFQGNSAPDKSGLPSDRFSAERTGGSVSTLTIQRTQQEDSAVYLCASSLMTQAYGYTFGSGTRLTVV.